This T cell receptor (beta chain) was identified during a study of shared clonotypes between healthy human individuals. Germline V gene lookup returns CDR1 SGHAT and CDR2 FQNNGV. V gave up 0 bases and J gave up 8 bases, with 17 bases separating them. The CDR3 runs to 16 residues. Produced via immunoSEQ multiplex PCR; TCRdb's table is partial and in-frame only. The repertoire holds approximately 710,000 clones, with roughly 88% as singletons. Sequencing was done on a sample of memory CD8+ T cells from PBMCs. Noted subset: CD45RO+ cells pooled with CCR7-negative TemRA cells. The V and J genes are TRBV11-2 and TRBJ2-1; D might be TRBD2 (6 bases). This clonotype was obtained from a man aged 18 to 30 in good health. Some clones in this sample may be carry-over from other donors' samples. The CDR3 spells CASSLDVTLASDEQFF. The CDR3 DNA follows: TGTGCCAGCAGCTTAGATGTGACATTAGCTAGCGATGAGCAGTTCTTC.